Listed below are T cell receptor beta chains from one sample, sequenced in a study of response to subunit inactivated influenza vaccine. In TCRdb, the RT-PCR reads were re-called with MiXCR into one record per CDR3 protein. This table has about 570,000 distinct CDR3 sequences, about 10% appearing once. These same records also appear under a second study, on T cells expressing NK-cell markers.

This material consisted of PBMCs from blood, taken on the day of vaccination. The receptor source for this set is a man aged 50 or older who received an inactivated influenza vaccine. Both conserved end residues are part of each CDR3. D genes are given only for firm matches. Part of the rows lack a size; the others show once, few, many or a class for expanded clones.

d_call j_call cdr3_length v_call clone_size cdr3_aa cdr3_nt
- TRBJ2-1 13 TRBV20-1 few CSAQEGGGDEQFF TGCAGTGCTCAGGAAGGAGGGGGGGATGAGCAGTTCTTC
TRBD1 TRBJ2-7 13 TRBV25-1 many CASSVSGGGEQYF TGTGCCAGCAGTGTTTCAGGGGGCGGCGAGCAGTACTTC
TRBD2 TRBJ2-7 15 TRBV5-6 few CASSLGAGGIYEQYF TGTGCCAGCAGCTTGGGTGCGGGAGGAATCTACGAGCAGTACTTC
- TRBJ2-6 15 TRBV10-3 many CAISDAGRGANVLTF TGTGCCATCAGTGATGCGGGCCGCGGGGCCAACGTCCTGACTTTC
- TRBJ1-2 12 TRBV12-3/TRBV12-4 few CASSIASYGYTF TGTGCCAGCAGTATCGCTTCCTATGGCTACACCTTC
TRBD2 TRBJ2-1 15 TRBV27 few CASSVGTRGFNEQFF TGTGCCAGCAGTGTAGGGACTAGAGGGTTCAATGAGCAGTTCTTC
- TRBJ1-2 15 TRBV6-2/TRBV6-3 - CASSYIRLGDYGYTF TGTGCCAGCAGTTATATTCGGTTGGGGGACTATGGCTACACCTTC
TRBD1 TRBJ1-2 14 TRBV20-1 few CSARRTGVAYGYTF TGCAGTGCTAGGCGCACAGGGGTCGCCTATGGCTACACCTTC
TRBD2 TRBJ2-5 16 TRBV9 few CASSVVGLAGVETQYF TGTGCCAGCAGCGTAGTGGGACTAGCGGGAGTTGAGACCCAGTACTTC
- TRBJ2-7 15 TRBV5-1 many CASSLWQGGPYEQYF TGCGCCAGCAGCTTGTGGCAGGGGGGACCCTACGAGCAGTACTTC
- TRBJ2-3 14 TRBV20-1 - CSAPHPSGTDTQYF TGCAGTGCCCCCCATCCCTCTGGCACAGATACGCAGTATTTT
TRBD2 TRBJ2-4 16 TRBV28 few CASSWTSGIAKNIQYF TGTGCCAGCAGTTGGACTAGCGGGATAGCCAAAAACATTCAGTACTTC
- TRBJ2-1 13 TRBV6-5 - CASSYRTANEQFF TGTGCCAGCAGTTACCGGACAGCCAATGAGCAGTTCTTC
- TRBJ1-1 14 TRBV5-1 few CASSLQVSNTEAFF TGCGCCAGCAGCTTACAGGTGTCGAACACTGAAGCTTTCTTT
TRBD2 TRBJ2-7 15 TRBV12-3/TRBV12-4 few CASSLSGEGIYEQYF TGTGCCAGCAGTTTGTCGGGGGAGGGGATCTACGAGCAGTACTTC
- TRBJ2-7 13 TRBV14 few CASSHLGGYEQYF TGTGCCAGCAGCCATCTTGGGGGATACGAGCAGTACTTC